This T cell receptor (beta chain) was identified in a study of T cell repertoires in cytomegalovirus infection. TCRdb reprocessed the reads with MiXCR, giving one entry per CDR3 protein. The sample records some 130,000 distinct CDR3 sequences, 8.8% being singletons. V shed 3 bases and J shed 0 bases, with 21 bases lying between them. The CDR3 sequence is 18 residues long. Germline CDR1 and CDR2: MDHEN and SYDVKM. Sequencing input: PBMCs. This rearrangement joins TRBV28 to TRBJ2-7; a possible D gene is TRBD1 (7 bases). The TCR originated in a human donor in good health (CMV status not recorded). Some clones in this sample may be carry-over from other donors' samples. The CDR3 loop is CASSLPPPGQTSSYEQYF. The CDR3 coding sequence is TGTGCCAGCAGTTTGCCTCCACCGGGACAGACTAGCTCCTACGAGCAGTACTTC.